This T cell receptor (beta chain) originates from a study of blood T cell repertoires in COVID-19. Study-wide context: Samples taken during acute and convalescent COVID-19 were collected in the United States, Italy and Spain.

The length of the CDR3 is 14 residues. In germline, CDR1 is LGHDT, CDR2 YNNKEL (reference sequence). J gave up 2 bases and V 5 bases, and 1 base lay outside the gene matches. Original processing notes: Scientists estimated how many nucleated cells there were by amplifying reference gene primers. The data were produced by immunoSEQ multiplex PCR, yet TCRdb's version contains in-frame clones alone and is incomplete. Clone size and V and J calls were adopted from that table, with D and trimming inferred from the DNA. The repertoire holds some 140,000 clones, with approximately 82% as singletons. The sequenced sample was peripheral blood. This TCR was recovered from a man aged 55 to 69 who had recovered from COVID-19. The chain is built from TRBV3-1 (or the pseudogene TRBV3-2) and TRBJ2-3; 10 bases match TRBD2. As DNA, the CDR3 is TGTGCCAGCAGCGGACTAGCGGCCACAGATACGCAGTATTTT. It encodes CASSGLAATDTQYF.